These 9 T cell receptor beta chains originate from one sample sequenced in a study of cytomegalovirus exposure and HLA in healthy donors. PCR was performed using 60 Vbeta and 13 Jbeta primers. Profiled with immunoSEQ multiplex PCR; TCRdb holds only in-frame clones, not every one. The table records about 160,000 clones, 71% of them present only once. The specimen sequenced was PBMCs. The receptors come from a woman aged 25-40 years in good health and CMV-seronegative.

This chain connects TRBV18 to TRBJ1-1, with 10 nucleotides matching TRBD1. Germline CDR1 reads KGHSH; CDR2 reads LQKENI. Losses at the gene ends were 6 bases for V and 2 bases for J; bases not matched to a gene: 9. The CDR3 is 16 amino acids. CDR3 sequence: CASSKLTGGLNTEAFF. The CDR3 DNA follows: TGTGCCAGCTCGAAACTGACAGGGGGCTTAAACACTGAAGCTTTCTTT.

The CDR3 nucleotides read TGTGCCAGCAGCCCCGGGGTTGGGACAGTTCAAGAGACCCAGTACTTC. This encodes CASSPGVGTVQETQYF. This chain joins TRBV7-2 and TRBJ2-5, with 7 bases aligning to TRBD1. The germline CDR1 and CDR2 sequences are SGHTA and FQGNSA. CDR3 length: 16 amino acids. V shed 5 bases and J 2 bases; nucleotides not matched to a gene: 11.

The chain has TRBV28 and TRBJ2-1, with 7 nucleotides matching TRBD2. CDR1 MDHEN and CDR2 SYDVKM come from the germline V gene. This CDR3 region has 16 residues. The junction had 8 bases not matched to a gene; V was cut back by 6 bases and J by 0 bases. CDR3 in amino acids: CASSPLADRSYNEQFF. CDR3 nucleotide sequence: TGTGCCAGCAGCCCTCTAGCGGACCGCTCCTACAATGAGCAGTTCTTC. Full variable domain (outside the CDR3, taken from reference TRBV28 and TRBJ2-1): DVKVTQSSRYLVKRTGEKVFLECVQDMDHENMFWYRQDPGLGLRLIYFSYDVKMKEKGDIPEGYSVSREKKERFSLILESASTNQTSMYLCASSPLADRSYNEQFFGPGTRLTVL.

The chain couples TRBV7-6 to TRBJ2-6; D call uncertain. The CDR3 is 14 amino acids. V was pared by 5 bases and J by 0 bases, with 5 bases between. Germline V gives CDR1 SGHVS, CDR2 FNYEAQ. In DNA form, the CDR3 reads TGTGCCAGCAGCCCTATCTCTGGGGCCAACGTCCTGACTTTC. Its translation is CASSPISGANVLTF. Full variable domain (outside the CDR3, taken from reference TRBV7-6 and TRBJ2-6): GAGVSQSPRYKVTKRGQDVALRCDPISGHVSLYWYRQALGQGPEFLTYFNYEAQQDKSGLPNDRFSAERPEGSISTLTIQRTEQRDSAMYRCASSPISGANVLTFGAGSRLTVL.

The gene calls are TRBV29-1 and TRBJ2-7; the match to TRBD1 covers 11 bases. J was trimmed by 1 base and V by 6 bases; bases with no gene match: 5. The CDR3 extends over 14 amino acids. The germline V gene encodes CDR1 SQVTM and CDR2 ANQGSEA. The CDR3 loop reads CSVLRDRGSYEQYF. CDR3 sequence (DNA): TGCAGCGTACTTCGGGACAGGGGGTCCTACGAGCAGTACTTC.

The rearrangement joins TRBV6-4 to TRBJ1-5; possible D gene TRBD1, 6 bases. V lost 6 bases and J 2 bases, leaving 14 bases between the germline ends. The CDR3 is 15 amino acids. Germline V gene data show CDR1 as MRHNA and CDR2 as SNTAGT. The DNA for the CDR3 is TGTGCCAGCAGCTCAGGACGGACAGGCAATCAGCCCCAGCATTTT. Encoded protein: CASSSGRTGNQPQHF.

The rearrangement links TRBV7-9 to TRBJ1-1, with a tentative D call TRBD1 (6 bases). The CDR3 is made up of 13 amino acids. CDR1 SEHNR and CDR2 FQNEAQ come from the germline V gene (reference sequence). Trimming stripped 5 bases from V and 11 bases from J, with 18 bases between. The CDR3 loop reads CASSPDRSTGAFF. The CDR3 DNA sequence: TGTGCCAGCAGCCCCGACCGATCAACAGGGGCTTTCTTT.

The CDR3 sequence: CASSHWPTPRNEQFF. For the CDR3, the DNA is TGTGCCAGCAGCCACTGGCCTACCCCTAGAAATGAGCAGTTCTTC. The chain recombines TRBV7-8 with TRBJ2-1; D not resolved. The CDR3 is 15 amino acids. V lost 5 bases, J lost 7 bases, and 18 bases lay in between. Germline V lookup: CDR1 SGHVS, CDR2 FQNEAQ. Supplemented by reference TRBV7-8 and TRBJ2-1, the full variable domain reads GAGVSQSPRYKVAKRGQDVALRCDPISGHVSLFWYQQALGQGPEFLTYFQNEAQLDKSGLPSDRFFAERPEGSVSTLKIQRTQQEDSAVYLCASSHWPTPRNEQFFGPGTRLTVL.

With regard to this clone: The junction differs from germline at one of its ends, possibly a read error. The chain recombines TRBV7-7 with TRBJ2-5; D is perhaps TRBD2 (6 bases). The CDR3 contains 16 residues. In germline, CDR1 is SSHAT, CDR2 FNYEAQ (reference sequence). The CDR3 DNA follows: TGTGCTAGCAGCCAACTCGGCCAGCGGGCACAAGAGACCCAGTACTTC. Its protein is CASSQLGQRAQETQYF.